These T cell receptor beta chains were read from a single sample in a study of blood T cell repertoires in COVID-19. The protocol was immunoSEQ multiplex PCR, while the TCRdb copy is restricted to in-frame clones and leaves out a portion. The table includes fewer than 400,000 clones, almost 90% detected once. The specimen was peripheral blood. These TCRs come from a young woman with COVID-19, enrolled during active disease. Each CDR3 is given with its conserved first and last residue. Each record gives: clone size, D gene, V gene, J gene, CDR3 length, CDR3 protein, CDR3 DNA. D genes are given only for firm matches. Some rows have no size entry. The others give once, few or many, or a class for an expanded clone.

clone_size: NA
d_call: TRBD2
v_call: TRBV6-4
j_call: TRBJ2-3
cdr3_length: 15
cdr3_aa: CASSWTSGTSDTQYF
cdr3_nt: TGTGCCAGCAGTTGGACTAGCGGGACCAGCGATACGCAGTATTTT

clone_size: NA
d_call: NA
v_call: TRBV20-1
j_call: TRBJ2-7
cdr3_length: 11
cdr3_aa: CSALQVYEQYF
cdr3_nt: TGCAGTGCTTTACAAGTCTACGAGCAGTACTTC

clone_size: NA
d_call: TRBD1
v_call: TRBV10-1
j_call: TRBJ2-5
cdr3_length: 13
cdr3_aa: CASTDRGKETQYF
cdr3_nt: TGCGCCAGCACGGACAGGGGTAAGGAGACCCAGTACTTC

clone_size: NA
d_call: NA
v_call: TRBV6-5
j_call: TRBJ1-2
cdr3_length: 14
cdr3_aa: CASIRQSLHYGYTF
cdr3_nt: TGTGCCAGCATCCGACAGTCCCTTCACTATGGCTACACCTTC

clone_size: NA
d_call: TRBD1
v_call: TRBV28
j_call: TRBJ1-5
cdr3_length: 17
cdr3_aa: CASSLHTGGSSNQPQHF
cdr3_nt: TGTGCCAGCAGTTTACATACAGGGGGAAGTAGCAATCAGCCCCAGCATTTT

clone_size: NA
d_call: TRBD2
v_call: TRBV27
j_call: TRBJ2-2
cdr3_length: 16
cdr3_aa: CASSSNTGTSGSGLFF
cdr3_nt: TGTGCCAGCAGTTCCAATACCGGGACTAGCGGCTCCGGGCTGTTTTTT

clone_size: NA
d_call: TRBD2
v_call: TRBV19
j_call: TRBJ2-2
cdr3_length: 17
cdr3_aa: CASSISRAGVGTGELFF
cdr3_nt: TGTGCCAGTAGTATCTCCCGTGCGGGGGTAGGCACCGGGGAGCTGTTTTTT

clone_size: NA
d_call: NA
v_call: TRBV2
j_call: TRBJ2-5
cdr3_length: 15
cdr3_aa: CASIRSLGVQETQYF
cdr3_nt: TGTGCCAGCATCAGGTCCTTAGGGGTGCAAGAGACCCAGTACTTC

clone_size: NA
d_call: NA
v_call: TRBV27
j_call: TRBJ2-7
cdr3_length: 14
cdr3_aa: CASSFVRGDYEQYF
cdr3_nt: TGTGCCAGCAGTTTTGTCAGGGGCGATTACGAGCAGTACTTC

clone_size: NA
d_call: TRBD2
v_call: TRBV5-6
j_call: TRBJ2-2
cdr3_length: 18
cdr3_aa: CASSPLGLAGANTGELFF
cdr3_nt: TGTGCCAGCAGCCCCCTCGGACTAGCGGGAGCGAACACCGGGGAGCTGTTTTTT

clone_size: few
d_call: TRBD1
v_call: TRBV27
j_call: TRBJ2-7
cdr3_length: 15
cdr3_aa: CASSLQGTGAGEQYF
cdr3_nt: TGTGCCAGCAGTTTACAGGGGACAGGGGCTGGGGAGCAGTACTTC

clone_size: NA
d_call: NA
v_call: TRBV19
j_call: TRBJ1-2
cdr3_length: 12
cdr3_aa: CASRTGNYGYTF
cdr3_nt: TGTGCCAGTAGGACAGGAAACTATGGCTACACCTTC

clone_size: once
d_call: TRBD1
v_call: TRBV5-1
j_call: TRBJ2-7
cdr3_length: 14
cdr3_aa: CASRPGQGEHEQYF
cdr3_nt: TGCGCCAGCAGACCCGGACAGGGCGAGCACGAGCAGTACTTC

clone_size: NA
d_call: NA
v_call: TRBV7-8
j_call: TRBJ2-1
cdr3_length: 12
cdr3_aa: CASSLRDFQEFF
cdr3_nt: TGTGCCAGCAGCCTCCGGGATTTCCAGGAGTTCTTC